This entry concerns a single TCR beta chain. Antigen: not known. Trimming pared 2 bases from V and 4 bases from J, leaving 26 bases between. CDR1 is GTSNPN, CDR2 SVGIG, per germline (reference sequence). This CDR3 is built from 18 residues. This record comes from a study of PD-1 blockade in classical Hodgkin lymphoma. Points from the study as a whole: Baseline TCR diversity was reportedly lower in newly diagnosed patients than healthy donors. Repertoire differences have undefined causes, possibly disease activity or prior therapy. Partial responders and progressors had significantly lower baseline TCR diversity.

Relapses following autologous stem cell transplantation were seen in all patients, with brentuximab vedotin exposure varying. Sequencing was performed with immunoSEQ multiplex PCR; in TCRdb, only in-frame clones are kept and a portion is missing. The sample gives roughly 34,000 clones, 76% of which show up once; about 16% is in the top ten. This receptor was obtained from a human donor with classical Hodgkin lymphoma. The chain couples TRBV30 to TRBJ1-1; D uncertain. The specimen comprised peripheral blood mononuclear cells (PBMCs), sampled before the second cycle of nivolumab. The CDR3 DNA follows: TGTGCCTGGAGTCAATCATACCTAGGACCGTTCGAGGCCACTGAAGCTTTCTTT. Amino acid sequence: CAWSQSYLGPFEATEAFF. Full variable domain (outside the CDR3, taken from reference TRBV30 and TRBJ1-1): SQTIHQWPATLVQPVGSPLSLECTVEGTSNPNLYWYRQAAGRGLQLLFYSVGIGQISSEVPQNLSASRPQDRQFILSSKKLLLSDSGFYLCAWSQSYLGPFEATEAFFGQGTRLTVV.